This TCR beta chain came from a study of T cells after yellow fever vaccination. Findings and caveats of the study: Post-booster samples contained most primary-vaccination clones (approximately 96% CD4, about 87% CD8). The CD4 compartment and the CD8 compartment contained a small share of clonotypes in common.

MiXCR, run by TCRdb on the 5' RACE reads, gives a single entry per CDR3 protein. The profile shows a few hundred thousand distinct CDR3 sequences, around 6.8% of them singletons. Points on this clonotype: The antigen is undetermined.

This CDR3 spans 15 amino acids. Germline V gives CDR1 SGHTA, CDR2 FQGNSA. Trimming took off 6 bases at V and 0 bases at J, with 9 bases between the two ends. This chain links TRBV7-2 with TRBJ1-6, with D unclear. Sequences were derived from PBMCs, sampled about 41 days after the first yellow fever vaccination. The sequence was obtained from a man between 18 and 29 years old who received the YFV17D yellow fever vaccine. The CDR3 spells CASSVLSSYNSPLHF. CDR3 bases: TGTGCCAGCAGTGTACTGAGCTCCTATAATTCACCCCTCCACTTT.